The clone carrying this TCR beta chain has a handful of counts. The record originates from a study of early T cells in non-severe SARS-CoV-2 infection. V dropped 0 bases and J dropped 4 bases, with 7 bases sitting between them. This CDR3 is 13 amino acids long. Germline CDR1 reads LGHDT; CDR2 reads YNNKEL (reference sequence). TCRdb redid the calling of the 5' RACE reads with MiXCR, one entry per CDR3 protein. The repertoire holds roughly 38,000 distinct CDR3 sequences, 5.5% seen once, with approximately 4% in the top ten. Material: whole blood, obtained at baseline. V and J are TRBV3-1 and TRBJ2-7; D gene ambiguous. The source is an adult who was a healthcare worker with PCR-confirmed SARS-CoV-2 infection or an uninfected control (not recorded which). The DNA for the CDR3 is TGTGCCAGCAGCCAAGAACTGATTTACGAGCAGTACTTC. It specifies CASSQELIYEQYF.